This record concerns one T cell receptor beta chain sequence. The antigen is not known. The read ends 3 residues shy of where the CDR3 ends; the end is completed using the germline J gene. All donors had a single incident cervical HPV16 infection, not prevalent. These data originate in a study of T cells in women clearing cervical HPV infection. Study-wide results and caveats: TRBV6-7 relative abundance averaged approximately 0.11% in cases and 0.16% in controls.

Some clones are missing from TCRdb's copy, which holds only in-frame ones; the method was immunoSEQ multiplex PCR. Its clone listing holds tens of thousands of clones. This CDR3 region has 16 residues. CDR1 DFQATT and CDR2 SNEGSKA come from the germline V gene (reference sequence). The ends were cut back, 0 bases at V and 3 bases at J, with 14 bases in the middle. This sequence was found in a woman aged 18 to 75 with a cervical HPV16 infection that either progressed to CIN3+ or cleared (not recorded which). V is TRBV20-1 and J is TRBJ2-2; D unclear. The sample was blood buffy coat. Here the CDR3 reads CSARDRLLEHTGELFF. CDR3 bases read: TGCAGTGCTAGAGATAGATTACTCGAGCACACCGGGGAG.